Below, 15 T cell receptor beta chains from the same sample are listed, as sequenced in a study of T cell changes during pregnancy in multiple sclerosis. The assay was immunoSEQ multiplex PCR, and TCRdb's table has in-frame clones only and misses some. The sample records roughly 15,000 clones, 84% being singletons. The sample in question was CD8+ T cells from peripheral blood mononuclear cells, obtained in the third trimester of pregnancy. These receptor sequences come from a female donor in good health, enrolled as a control in a pregnancy study.

This chain links TRBV27 with TRBJ2-5; D is unclear. CDR3 size: 11 residues. The V end was cut by 3 bases, the J end by 3 bases, with 2 bases between. CDR1 and CDR2 from the germline V gene are MNHEY and SMNVEV (reference sequence). The chain's CDR3 is CASSFKETQYF. The CDR3 coding sequence is TGTGCCAGCAGTTTTAAAGAGACCCAGTACTTC.

V and J are TRBV13 and TRBJ2-1; TRBD1 matches at 7 bases. The CDR3 is made up of 14 amino acids. Germline values: CDR1 PRHDT, CDR2 FYEKMQ (reference sequence). J was trimmed by 6 bases and V by 3 bases; bases with no gene match: 5. CDR3 bases: TGTGCCAGCAGCTTCGACAGGGTGTCCAATGAGCAGTTCTTC. It specifies CASSFDRVSNEQFF.

The rearrangement joins TRBV5-1 to TRBJ2-7; D gene ambiguous. The germline V gene has CDR1 SGHRS and CDR2 YFSETQ. V lost 0 bases and J lost 4, with 11 bases in between. This CDR3 has 14 residues. The CDR3 DNA reads as TGCGCCAGCAGCTTGGACGGGTTAATTTACGAGCAGTACTTC. Translated, it gives CASSLDGLIYEQYF.

This chain joins TRBV7-8 and TRBJ2-7; a weak D match, TRBD2 (5 bases). From germline, CDR1 is SGHVS and CDR2 FQNEAQ. The V end lost 3 bases, the J end lost 5 bases, and 14 bases lay between the germline ends. This CDR3 has 14 residues. In nucleotides, the CDR3 is TGTGCCAGCAGCTTTAATTTCGTGGAGGACGAGCAGTACTTC. Its protein product is CASSFNFVEDEQYF.

The CDR3 bases are TGTGCCAGCAGTGACCTTGGGCAGGGGGGATTTGGTACGCAGTATTTT. It specifies CASSDLGQGGFGTQYF. V usage is TRBV25-1 and J usage is TRBJ2-3; TRBD1 might be the D (7 bases). The V end was cut by 3 bases, the J end by 8 bases, with 21 bases between. The CDR3 is 16 residues long. The V gene's germline CDR1 is MGHDK and CDR2 SYGVNS.

V gene TRBV2 combines with J gene TRBJ2-5, with D perhaps TRBD2 (6 bases). There are 11 residues in the CDR3. V lost 4 bases to trimming and J lost 11 bases, with 11 bases between them. In germline, CDR1 is SNHLY, CDR2 FYNNEI. CDR3 region: CASSVGGEQYF. The CDR3 region has the DNA TGTGCCAGCAGTGTCGGGGGAGAGCAGTACTTC.

The rearrangement joins TRBV4-3 to TRBJ2-2; maybe TRBD2 (5 bases). The V end lost 4 bases, the J end lost 6 bases, and 9 bases lay between the germline ends. CDR1 is LGHNA, CDR2 YSLEER, per germline. The CDR3 spans 13 residues. CDR3 loop: CASSPGVAGELFF. As DNA, the CDR3 is TGCGCCAGCAGCCCCGGGGTGGCCGGGGAGCTGTTTTTT.

The chain joins TRBV4-1 to TRBJ1-2; 9 nucleotides align to TRBD1. The CDR3 totals 14 residues. Germline CDR1 reads MGHRA; CDR2 reads YSYEKL. Trimming at V came to 1 base and at J to 8 bases, leaving 5 bases not matched to a gene. In DNA form, the CDR3 reads TGCGCCAGCAGCCAAGCAGGGACAGGGAGCGGCTACACCTTC. This codes for CASSQAGTGSGYTF.

By sample share, this clone is medium-sized. The gene calls are TRBV11-2 and TRBJ2-1, with D uncertain. CDR3 length: 13 amino acids. Per the germline V gene, CDR1 is SGHAT and CDR2 is FQNNGV. V lost 1 base to trimming and J lost 4 bases, with 5 bases between them. Here the CDR3 reads CASSLGRYNEQFF. In DNA form, the CDR3 reads TGTGCCAGCAGCTTAGGGCGGTACAATGAGCAGTTCTTC.

The chain joins TRBV2 to TRBJ2-3; TRBD2 aligns across 7 bases. The CDR3 is 13 residues long. Germline loops: CDR1 SNHLY, CDR2 FYNNEI. After removal of 11 bases from V and 3 bases from J, the junction contained 8 bases not matched to a gene. The CDR3 DNA is TGTGCCTGTTTAGGCGGGGGAACAGATACGCAGTATTTT. Translation: CACLGGGTDTQYF.

The rearrangement joins TRBV27 to TRBJ2-1; D may be TRBD2 (5 bases). This CDR3 is 13 amino acids long. Deletions cut 2 bases from V and 7 bases from J, with 9 bases between. Germline V gene sequence: CDR1 MNHEY, CDR2 SMNVEV (reference sequence). CDR3 amino acids: CASSLPGENEQFF. Written as DNA, the CDR3 is TGTGCCAGCAGTTTACCCGGGGAGAATGAGCAGTTCTTC.

The V call is TRBV9, the J call TRBJ2-2; 8 bases are shared with TRBD2. From germline, CDR1 is SGDLS and CDR2 YYNGEE. CDR3 length: 14 amino acids. The V gene end was trimmed by 5 bases and the J gene end by 3 bases; junction bases not matched to a gene: 3. DNA of the CDR3: TGTGCCAGCAGGTCGGGAGGGGACACCGGGGAGCTGTTTTTT. This translates into CASRSGGDTGELFF.

The gene calls are TRBV27 and TRBJ2-3, with 7 bases that match TRBD2. Germline lookup yields CDR1 MNHEY and CDR2 SMNVEV (reference sequence). There are 18 residues in the CDR3. V shed 4 bases and J 1 base; nucleotides not matched to a gene: 14. CDR3 nucleotide sequence: TGTGCCAGCAGTTCCGGAATCTCGACTGGGGGGGGCACAGATACGCAGTATTTT. Translating gives CASSSGISTGGGTDTQYF.

This sequence joins TRBV19 and TRBJ1-5; 7 bases align to TRBD1. The CDR3 loop spans 16 amino acids. The ends lost 4 bases at V and 0 bases at J; junction bases unmatched: 6. CDR1 is LNHDA, CDR2 SQIVND, per germline (reference sequence). The CDR3 loop reads CASSTAGQYSNQPQHF. CDR3 DNA: TGTGCCAGTAGTACTGCGGGACAGTATAGCAATCAGCCCCAGCATTTT.

The CDR3 nucleotides read TGTGCCAAAGACGGCGGGACGGAGGACGAGCAGTACTTC. This translates into CAKDGGTEDEQYF. The J gene is TRBJ2-7, the V gene TRBV2, with a tentative D call TRBD2 (6 bases). Trimming left V 10 bases short and J 5 bases short, with 18 bases between. The CDR3 contains 13 residues. The germline V gene encodes CDR1 SNHLY and CDR2 FYNNEI.